This T cell receptor (beta chain) was captured by sequencing in a study of vaccination effects on CD4 cells after COVID-19. As for the study in general: Post-vaccine samples followed the second dose by a median of 72 days. General observations from the study: Late post-vaccination samples showed marked contraction of infection- and vaccine-induced clones.

A few counts support this clone. The antigen remains undetermined. The CDR3 spans 11 residues. The V gene's germline CDR1 is SGHAT and CDR2 FQNNGV. V was clipped by 1 base and J by 5 bases, with 2 bases between them. ViraFEST assay sequencing came after antigen-specific CD4+ T cells were expanded with viral peptide pools. Cells that had been cultured for 9 to 10 days were the source of isolated CD4+ T cells. As their vaccination, participants received two doses of either BNT162b2 or mRNA-1273. The table came from immunoSEQ multiplex PCR; TCRdb's copy has only in-frame clones and leaves some out. The repertoire consists of around 33,000 clones, with approximately 60% occurring once and the leading ten covering about 8.7%.

Here the sequenced sample was CD4+ T cells from PBMCs cultured with SARS-CoV-2 spike peptides, taken after COVID-19 vaccination. The clonotype was recovered from a human donor who received a COVID-19 vaccine. This chain links TRBV11-2 with TRBJ2-5; D not resolved. The CDR3 is CASSLGETQYF. CDR3 sequence (DNA): TGTGCCAGCAGCTTAGGGGAGACCCAGTACTTC.